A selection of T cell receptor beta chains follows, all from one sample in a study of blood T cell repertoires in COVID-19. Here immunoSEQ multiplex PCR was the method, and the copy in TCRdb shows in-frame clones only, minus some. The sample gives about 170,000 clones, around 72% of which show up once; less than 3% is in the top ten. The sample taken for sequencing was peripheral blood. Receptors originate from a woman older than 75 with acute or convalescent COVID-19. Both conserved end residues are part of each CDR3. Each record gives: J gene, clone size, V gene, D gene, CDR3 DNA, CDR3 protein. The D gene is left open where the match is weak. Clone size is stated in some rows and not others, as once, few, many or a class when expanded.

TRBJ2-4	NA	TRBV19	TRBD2	TGTGCCACCCGAAGCGGGAGAGTAGCCAAAAACATTCAGTACTTC	CATRSGRVAKNIQYF
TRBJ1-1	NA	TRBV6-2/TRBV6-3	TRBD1	TGTGCCAGCACCCCAATCGGACAGGGGATCACTGAAGCTTTCTTT	CASTPIGQGITEAFF
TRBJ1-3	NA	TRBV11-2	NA	TGTGCCAGCAGCTTTGGGCAGGACTCTGGAAACACCATATATTTT	CASSFGQDSGNTIYF
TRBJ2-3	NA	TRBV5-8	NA	TGTGCCAGCAGCTCCAAAGGGGTGACAGATACGCAGTATTTT	CASSSKGVTDTQYF
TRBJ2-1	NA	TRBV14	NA	TGTGCCAGCAGCCAAGAAGGAGCGGGCGGTTACAATGAGCAGTTCTTC	CASSQEGAGGYNEQFF
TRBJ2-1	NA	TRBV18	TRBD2	TGTGCCAGCTCACCCGGACTAGCGGGTTCCTACAATGAGCAGTTCTTC	CASSPGLAGSYNEQFF
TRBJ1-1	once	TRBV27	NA	TGTGCCAGCAGTTTAAATAGGGGAACTGAAGCTTTCTTT	CASSLNRGTEAFF
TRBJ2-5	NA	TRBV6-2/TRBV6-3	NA	TGTGCCAGCAGTCGACGGGGACTGGCGTACTTC	CASSRRGLAYF
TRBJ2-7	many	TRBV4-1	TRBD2	TGCGCCAGCAGCCCGTTAAGCGGGAGGGACTACGAGCAGTACTTC	CASSPLSGRDYEQYF
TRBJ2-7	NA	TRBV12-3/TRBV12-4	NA	TGTGCCAGCAGTTTAAACACCTACGAGCAGTACTTC	CASSLNTYEQYF
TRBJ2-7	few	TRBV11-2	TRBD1	TGTGCCAGCAGCCCTGGGGGACAGGGACTCCGATACTTC	CASSPGGQGLRYF
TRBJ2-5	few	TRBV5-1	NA	TGCGCCAGCAGCTTGATGGGTTCAGGTGAGACCCAGTACTTC	CASSLMGSGETQYF
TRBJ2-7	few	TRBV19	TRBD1	TGTGCCAGTACCTCAGGACAGGCCCAGTACGAGCAGTACTTC	CASTSGQAQYEQYF
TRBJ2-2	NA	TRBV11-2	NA	TGTGCCAGCAGCTTTCAGGGTAACACCGGGGAGCTGTTTTTT	CASSFQGNTGELFF
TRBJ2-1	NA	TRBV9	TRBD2	TGTGCCAGCAGCGTAGTAGCGGGATCCTACAATGAGCAGTTCTTC	CASSVVAGSYNEQFF
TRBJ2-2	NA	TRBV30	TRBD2	TGTGCCTGGCTCCCGGGACTAGCACCGACCGGGGAGCTGTTTTTT	CAWLPGLAPTGELFF
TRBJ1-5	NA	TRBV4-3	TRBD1	TGCGCCAGCAGCCAAGACGGACAGGGTGGCCAGCCCCAGCATTTT	CASSQDGQGGQPQHF
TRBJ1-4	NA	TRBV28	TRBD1	TGTGCCAGCAGGAGCAGGGGGCGAGAAAAACTGTTTTTT	CASRSRGREKLFF
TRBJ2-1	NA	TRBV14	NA	TGTGCCAGCAGCCGATTGGAACAGGGAAATGAGCAGTTCTTC	CASSRLEQGNEQFF
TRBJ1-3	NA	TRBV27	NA	TGTGCCAGCAGTTGGGGAGCTGGAAACACCATATATTTT	CASSWGAGNTIYF
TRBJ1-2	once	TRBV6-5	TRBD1	TGTGCCAGCAGAGACAGGGGGGGGACCTATGGCTACACCTTC	CASRDRGGTYGYTF
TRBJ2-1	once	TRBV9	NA	TGTGCCAGCAGCGTAGGGGGTATGGGGGCTAATGAGCAGTTCTTC	CASSVGGMGANEQFF
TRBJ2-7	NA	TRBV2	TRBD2	TGTGCCAGCAGTGAACTGGTAGCGGGAGACGAGCAGTACTTC	CASSELVAGDEQYF
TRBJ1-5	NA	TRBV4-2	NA	TGTGCCAGCAGCCAAGGCAGTCCTTATAGCAATCAGCCCCAGCATTTT	CASSQGSPYSNQPQHF
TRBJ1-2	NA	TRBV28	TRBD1	TGTGCCAGCAGCGGGACAGGGTATGGCTACACCTTC	CASSGTGYGYTF
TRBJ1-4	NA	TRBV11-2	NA	TGTGCCAGCAGCTCAACCGGTGAAAAACTGTTTTTT	CASSSTGEKLFF
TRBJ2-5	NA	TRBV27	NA	TGTGCCAGCAGTTTTCGGCCGGGGGACCAAGAGACCCAGTACTTC	CASSFRPGDQETQYF
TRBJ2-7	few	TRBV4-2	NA	TGTGCCAGCGGGACGGGCGGGACTTCGGGCGAGCAGTACTTC	CASGTGGTSGEQYF
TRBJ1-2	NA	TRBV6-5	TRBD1	TGTGCCAGCGGACAGGGTGAGGACTATGGCTACACCTTC	CASGQGEDYGYTF
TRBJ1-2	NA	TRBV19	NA	TGTGCCAGTAGTACCGCCAACAGTGCCGGTGGCGGCTACACCTTC	CASSTANSAGGGYTF
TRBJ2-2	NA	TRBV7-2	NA	TGTGCCAGCAGCTCCACGGCGGCGGCGGATACCGGGGAGCTGTTTTTT	CASSSTAAADTGELFF
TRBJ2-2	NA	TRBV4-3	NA	TGCGCCAGCAGCCAAGCAGGATTCGAAGCCGGGGAGCTGTTTTTT	CASSQAGFEAGELFF
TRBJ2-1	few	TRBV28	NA	TGTGCCAGCCACGGGGGGCGTTACAATGAGCAGTTCTTC	CASHGGRYNEQFF
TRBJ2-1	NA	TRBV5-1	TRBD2	TGCGCCAGCAGCTTGTCTAGCGGAACCTACAATGAGCAGTTCTTC	CASSLSSGTYNEQFF
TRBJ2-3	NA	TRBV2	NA	TGTGCCAGCACCCCAATGGCCCACGGGGCAGATACGCAGTATTTT	CASTPMAHGADTQYF
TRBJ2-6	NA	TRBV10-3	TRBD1	TGTGCCATCAGCGGACAGGCCTCTTTTGTTGGGGCCAACGTCCTGACTTTC	CAISGQASFVGANVLTF
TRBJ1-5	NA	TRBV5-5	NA	TGTGCCAGCAGCTTTAGGCAGGGGAAAAATCAGCCCCAGCATTTT	CASSFRQGKNQPQHF
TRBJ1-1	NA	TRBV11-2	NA	TGTGCCAGCAGCTTATGGCAGGGTACGATTATAGCTTTCTTT	CASSLWQGTIIAFF
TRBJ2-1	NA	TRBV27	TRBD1	TGTGCCAGCAGCTTAACAGGGGGGAATGAGCAGTTCTTC	CASSLTGGNEQFF
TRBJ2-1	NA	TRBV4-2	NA	TGTGCCAGCAGCCAAGAGCGGGCGGAGTGGGAGCAGTTCTTC	CASSQERAEWEQFF